These 26 T cell receptor beta chains were sequenced from one sample in a study of regulatory T cells in long-lasting Graves disease. The time point denotes: newly diagnosed GD, antithyroid drugs for less than 3 months. There was RNA extracted from PBMCs, and the TCR library was made from it. Relying on iRepertoire HTBI primers and Arm-PCR of CDR3 regions, the team built TCR beta libraries. A single record per CDR3 protein comes from TCRdb applying MiXCR to the multiplex PCR reads. Of more than 400,000 distinct CDR3 sequences in the sample, 15% to 20% are singletons; the top ten hold 10% to 15%. A further study also used this sample, focusing on T cells in Graves' hyperthyroidism and ophthalmopathy.

The sequencing used peripheral blood mononuclear cells (PBMCs), collected at new diagnosis, from a patient treated with antithyroid drugs. The receptors derive from a middle-aged man with Graves disease.

The chain couples TRBV19 to TRBJ1-1; no clear D. The V and J ends lost 6 bases and 1 base respectively, with 9 bases between them. The CDR3 has 13 amino acids. Per the germline V gene, CDR1 is LNHDA and CDR2 is SQIVND (reference sequence). As DNA, the CDR3 is TGTGCCAGTAGAGAAGGAAAGAACACTGAAGCTTTCTTT. It yields the protein CASREGKNTEAFF. Full variable domain (outside the CDR3, taken from reference TRBV19 and TRBJ1-1): DGGITQSPKYLFRKEGQNVTLSCEQNLNHDAMYWYRQDPGQGLRLIYYSQIVNDFQKGDIAEGYSVSREKKESFPLTVTSAQKNPTAFYLCASREGKNTEAFFGQGTRLTVV.

In this sample, this clonotype turned up many times. This chain connects TRBV7-9 to TRBJ1-6; 10 bases line up with TRBD1. V was pared by 5 bases and J by 9 bases, with 10 bases of the junction left unmatched. The CDR3 runs to 16 residues. CDR1 SEHNR and CDR2 FQNEAQ come from the germline V gene (reference sequence). CDR3 loop: CASSTPGQGLVSPLHF. The CDR3 nucleotides are TGTGCCAGCAGCACCCCGGGACAGGGGTTAGTTTCACCCCTCCACTTT. Using reference TRBV7-9 and TRBJ1-6 for the parts outside the CDR3, the full variable domain is DTGVSQNPRHKITKRGQNVTFRCDPISEHNRLYWYRQTLGQGPEFLTYFQNEAQLEKSRLLSDRFSAERPKGSFSTLEIQRTEQGDSAMYLCASSTPGQGLVSPLHFGNGTRLTVT.

A word on this clonotype: This may be a read error, as it is one base from a much larger clone. The rearrangement uses TRBV11-2 and TRBJ2-7; D may be TRBD1 or TRBD2 (5 bases each). The ends were cut back, 5 bases at V and 5 bases at J, with 13 bases in the middle. CDR1 is SGHAT and CDR2 is FQNNGV in the germline V gene. The CDR3 length is 13 residues. This CDR3 reads CASSAEGTHEQYF. For the CDR3, the DNA is TGTGCCAGCAGCGCCGAGGGGACCCACGAGCAGTACTTC.

The chain employs TRBV20-1 and TRBJ2-1, with D possibly called TRBD1 or TRBD2 (6 bases each). The CDR3 has 13 residues. The germline CDR1 and CDR2 sequences are DFQATT and SNEGSKA (reference sequence). The germline V and J ends were trimmed by 6 bases and 8 bases, with 17 bases remaining between them. The CDR3 bases are TGCAGTGCCACCGGGACTGGGGGGCATGAGCAGTTCTTC. Amino acids: CSATGTGGHEQFF.

The table lists this clonotype with many counts. The rearrangement joins TRBV28 to TRBJ2-5; 8 bases line up with TRBD1. The germline V gene encodes CDR1 MDHEN and CDR2 SYDVKM. The CDR3 length is 14 residues. V shed 5 bases, J shed 4 bases, and the junction held 6 bases outside the gene matches. DNA for the CDR3: TGTGCCAGCAGTGGGACAGGCCAGAGAGAGACCCAGTACTTC. This encodes CASSGTGQRETQYF. The full variable domain, in which reference TRBV28 and TRBJ2-5 provide the parts outside the CDR3, is DVKVTQSSRYLVKRTGEKVFLECVQDMDHENMFWYRQDPGLGLRLIYFSYDVKMKEKGDIPEGYSVSREKKERFSLILESASTNQTSMYLCASSGTGQRETQYFGPGTRLLVL.

The chain joins TRBV19 to TRBJ2-3, with a possible D match to TRBD2 (6 bases). CDR3 length: 17 amino acids. Looked up from germline, CDR1 is LNHDA and CDR2 is SQIVND (reference sequence). Between the trimmed V and J ends, which lost 4 bases and 3 bases, there was a span of 20 bases. CDR3 nucleotides: TGTGCCAGTAGTAAACTCGTGACTAGTCTCGGTACAGATACGCAGTATTTT. This encodes CASSKLVTSLGTDTQYF. Using reference TRBV19 and TRBJ2-3 for the parts outside the CDR3, the full variable domain is DGGITQSPKYLFRKEGQNVTLSCEQNLNHDAMYWYRQDPGQGLRLIYYSQIVNDFQKGDIAEGYSVSREKKESFPLTVTSAQKNPTAFYLCASSKLVTSLGTDTQYFGPGTRLTVL.

This clonotype was seen ten or more times. The chain joins TRBV7-3 to TRBJ2-7; D call uncertain. V was clipped by 0 bases and J by 5 bases, with 8 bases between them. CDR3 size: 13 residues. Germline V gene sequence: CDR1 SGHTA, CDR2 FQGTGA. CDR3 region: CASSLTVGDEQYF. For the CDR3, the DNA is TGTGCCAGCAGCTTAACGGTTGGGGACGAGCAGTACTTC.

This clonotype was seen a handful of times. The CDR3 bases are TGCGCCAGTGTAGCTAGCGGGAGCTCAGATACGCAGTATTTT. It specifies CASVASGSSDTQYF. This chain joins TRBV5-1 and TRBJ2-3; TRBD2 aligns across 10 bases. CDR3 length equals 14 residues. The germline gives CDR1 SGHRS, CDR2 YFSETQ. With V trimmed by 8 bases and J by 4 bases, 7 bases remained unmatched.

This chain connects TRBV19 to TRBJ2-3, with 12 bases fitting TRBD1. Losses at the gene ends were 5 bases for V and 4 bases for J; bases not matched to a gene: 4. The length of the CDR3 is 15 residues. Germline assignment: CDR1 LNHDA and CDR2 SQIVND (reference sequence). CDR3 sequence: CASSGTGGFADTQYF. The CDR3 coding sequence is TGTGCCAGTAGTGGGACAGGGGGCTTCGCAGATACGCAGTATTTT.

This clonotype was observed a handful of times. V usage is TRBV20-1 and J usage is TRBJ2-7; a weak D match, TRBD2 (6 bases). Trimming removed 7 bases at V and 5 bases at J, with 18 bases between. The CDR3 consists of 13 residues. CDR1 is DFQATT, CDR2 SNEGSKA, per germline (reference sequence). CDR3 loop: CSVHPMGLNEQYF. CDR3 DNA: TGCAGTGTCCACCCAATGGGACTGAACGAGCAGTACTTC.

This clonotype came up a few times. This chain connects TRBV27 to TRBJ2-7; D tentatively fits TRBD1 or TRBD2 (5 bases each). CDR1 and CDR2 (germline): MNHEY, SMNVEV (reference sequence). The CDR3 extends over 14 amino acids. The V and J ends lost 3 bases and 5 bases respectively, with 14 bases between them. For the CDR3, the DNA is TGTGCCAGCAGTTTTTACGCAGGGACCAACGAGCAGTACTTC. The encoded protein is CASSFYAGTNEQYF.

This clonotype was counted many times. The J gene is TRBJ2-3, the V gene TRBV7-9, with D possibly matching TRBD1 (6 bases). Germline V gives CDR1 SEHNR, CDR2 FQNEAQ (reference sequence). The CDR3 is made up of 15 amino acids. V was trimmed by 1 base and J by 2 bases, leaving 10 bases between them. The CDR3 spells CASSLGRGSTDTQYF. The CDR3 DNA follows: TGTGCCAGCAGCTTAGGCAGGGGATCCACAGATACGCAGTATTTT.

In this sample, this clonotype turned up many times. This chain connects TRBV7-2 to TRBJ1-2, with TRBD1 as a possible D gene (6 bases). V was trimmed by 5 bases and J by 7 bases, leaving 20 bases between them. This CDR3 has 15 amino acids. Per the germline V gene, CDR1 is SGHTA and CDR2 is FQGNSA. CDR3 in amino acids: CASSPRVNRAGGYTF. In DNA, the CDR3 is TGTGCCAGCAGCCCCCGAGTCAACAGGGCCGGTGGCTACACCTTC.

The chain has TRBV6-2 or TRBV6-3 and TRBJ2-2; 7 bases align to TRBD2. Germline CDR1 is MNHEY and CDR2 is SVGEGT. The junction had 8 bases not matched to a gene; V was cut back by 8 bases and J by 5 bases. The length of the CDR3 is 14 residues. CDR3 region: CASSPGLRTGELFF. The CDR3 DNA is TGTGCCAGCTCACCGGGACTACGTACCGGGGAGCTGTTTTTT.

There are many counts of this clonotype. The chain links TRBV30 to TRBJ2-7, with 9 bases that match TRBD2. The CDR3 totals 13 residues. Germline loops: CDR1 GTSNPN, CDR2 SVGIG (reference sequence). Unmatched junction bases numbered 6, after V lost 2 bases and J lost 7 bases. The CDR3 loop reads CAWSPSGMAEQYF. DNA for the CDR3: TGTGCCTGGAGTCCTAGCGGGATGGCTGAGCAGTACTTC.

This clonotype was counted many times. This sequence joins TRBV20-1 and TRBJ2-3; D ambiguous. Trimming cost V 1 base and J 0 bases, with 14 bases left between them. There are 16 residues in the CDR3. Germline V gene sequence: CDR1 DFQATT, CDR2 SNEGSKA (reference sequence). The CDR3 nucleotides are TGCAGTGCTAGAGTCTTGACTCCTGGTAGCACAGATACGCAGTATTTT. Translation: CSARVLTPGSTDTQYF.

The chain's CDR3 is CASTGGQGNIQYF. CDR3 coding DNA: TGTGCCTCAACGGGGGGGCAGGGGAACATTCAGTACTTC. J is TRBJ2-4 and V is TRBV10-3; 8 positions match TRBD2. The V gene's germline CDR1 is ENHRY and CDR2 SYGVKD. J was trimmed by 7 bases and V by 11 bases; bases with no gene match: 10. The CDR3 is made up of 13 amino acids.

This rearrangement joins TRBV11-2 to TRBJ1-1, with D uncertain. Looked up from germline, CDR1 is SGHAT and CDR2 is FQNNGV. V lost 4 bases and J lost 1, with 7 bases in between. This CDR3 comprises 13 residues. DNA for the CDR3: TGTGCCAGCAGCTCAAAGTGGAACACTGAAGCTTTCTTT. Translated, it gives CASSSKWNTEAFF.

This clonotype was observed at least ten times. The chain employs TRBV20-1 and TRBJ2-3; the match to TRBD2 covers 9 bases. With 6 bases clipped from V and 5 bases from J, the junction kept 12 bases outside the gene matches. Germline V CDR1 and CDR2: DFQATT, SNEGSKA (reference sequence). The CDR3 runs to 15 residues. The CDR3 DNA reads as TGCAGTGCCCCTTGGGCGGGAGGGCCCGGAGATACGCAGTATTTT. Translated: CSAPWAGGPGDTQYF.

Points on this clonotype: The junction does not match germline at one end; this may be a read error. The chain couples TRBV28 to TRBJ1-1; D may be TRBD1 (5 bases). Germline V gene lookup returns CDR1 MDHEN and CDR2 SYDVKM. This CDR3 is built from 13 residues. The CDR3 DNA sequence: TGTGCCAGCAGTTTAGGGGGATCCACTGAAGCTTCCTTT. The encoded protein is CASSLGGSTEASF. Drawing the rest from reference TRBV28 and TRBJ1-1, the complete variable domain is DVKVTQSSRYLVKRTGEKVFLECVQDMDHENMFWYRQDPGLGLRLIYFSYDVKMKEKGDIPEGYSVSREKKERFSLILESASTNQTSMYLCASSLGGSTEASFGQGTRLTVV.

This clonotype was counted between two and nine times. V and J are TRBV19 and TRBJ1-5; D gene ambiguous. The CDR3 contains 15 residues. Germline V gene sequence: CDR1 LNHDA, CDR2 SQIVND (reference sequence). With 6 bases removed from V and 7 bases from J, the gap between germline ends came to 19 bases. CDR3 loop: CASSDRPPGWQPQHF. The CDR3 DNA follows: TGTGCCAGTAGCGATCGTCCCCCGGGTTGGCAGCCCCAGCATTTT.

The rearrangement joins TRBV20-1 to TRBJ2-3; D not resolved. The CDR3 is made up of 11 amino acids. V lost 5 bases and J 11 bases, leaving 14 bases between the germline ends. Germline loops: CDR1 DFQATT, CDR2 SNEGSKA (reference sequence). The CDR3 here is CSAVQRLEQYF. CDR3 sequence (DNA): TGCAGTGCTGTGCAGAGACTGGAGCAGTATTTT.

The chain employs TRBV27 and TRBJ2-1; 8 bases map to TRBD2. Per germline, CDR1 MNHEY and CDR2 SMNVEV (reference sequence). This CDR3 spans 17 amino acids. J lost 0 bases, V lost 6 bases, and 10 bases had no gene match. The CDR3 here is CASSVEVAGNSYNEQFF. The CDR3 DNA reads as TGTGCCAGCAGCGTAGAAGTAGCGGGAAACTCCTACAATGAGCAGTTCTTC.

Regarding this clonotype: One end of the junction varies from germline; a read error may be responsible. J is TRBJ2-7 and V is TRBV20-1, with a weak D call TRBD2 (5 bases). The CDR3 is 14 residues long. Per germline, CDR1 DFQATT and CDR2 SNEGSKA (reference sequence). As DNA, the CDR3 is TGCAGTGCTGGAGAGCGAGGGCGGGCCTACGAGCAGTACTTC. Translation gives CSAGERGRAYEQYF.

Only a few counts were recorded for this clonotype. The genes are TRBV5-8 and TRBJ2-2; the D gene is possibly TRBD2 (5 bases). V lost 0 bases to trimming and J lost 3 bases, with 18 bases between them. This CDR3 contains 18 residues. CDR1 is SGHTS, CDR2 YDEGEE, per germline. The CDR3 is CASSLATRAAQDTGELFF. The CDR3 DNA is TGTGCCAGCAGCTTGGCCACCCGAGCGGCCCAGGACACCGGGGAGCTGTTTTTT.

The chain combines TRBV27 with TRBJ1-2; D gene unclear. Germline V CDR1 and CDR2: MNHEY, SMNVEV (reference sequence). This CDR3 spans 14 amino acids. The V end lost 0 bases, the J end lost 8 bases, and 13 bases lay between the germline ends. The CDR3 DNA is TGTGCCAGCAGTTTATCGGAGGGCCCTACGGGCTACACCTTC. This codes for CASSLSEGPTGYTF.